This TCR beta chain was identified in a study of molecular identifiers for immune sequencing clone quantification. Study-wide results and caveats: Over 99% of CMV-specific effector molecules, but under 1% of naive ones, were in clones above 20 copies.

With 10%, 30% or 50% of RNA, about 17,000 to 1,000,000 naive CD8 T cells were sequenced. Based on a CD8+CD4-CCR7+CD45RA+ profile, naive CD8 T cells were sorted. The bulk TCR libraries were made with methods described before and with listed TCR primers. TCRdb re-called the PCR reads through MiXCR, storing one row per CDR3 protein. The sample contains about half a million distinct CDR3 sequences, about 25% of which appear only once. With 4 bases clipped from V and 4 bases from J, the junction kept 5 bases outside the gene matches. The CDR3 contains 14 residues. In germline, CDR1 is MNHEY, CDR2 SVGEGT. Worth noting for this clonotype: What it binds is unknown.

Sequencing was done on a sample of naive CD8+ T cells from blood, with Jurkat cell RNA spiked in. The subset is: FACS-sorted CD8+CD4-CCR7+CD45RA+ naive T cells. The chain couples TRBV6-2 or TRBV6-3 to TRBJ2-5; TRBD2 matches 8 bases. This receptor was obtained from a human donor in good health. Some libraries in this study had Jurkat cell RNA spiked in. The CDR3 is CASSSRTSPETQYF. The CDR3 coding sequence is TGTGCCAGCAGTTCGCGGACTAGCCCAGAGACCCAGTACTTC.